This entry features one TCR beta chain sequence. TCRdb processed the 5' RACE reads anew with MiXCR; each CDR3 protein has one entry. This sample has more than 85,000 distinct CDR3 sequences; over 15% occur once, and the top ten carry over 1%. CDR1 SNHLY and CDR2 FYNNEI come from the germline V gene. The CDR3 spans 14 residues. The junction had 8 bases not matched to a gene; V was cut back by 5 bases and J by 5 bases. This specimen belongs to a study of early T cells in non-severe SARS-CoV-2 infection. The TCR was taken from an adult who was a healthcare worker with PCR-confirmed SARS-CoV-2 infection or an uninfected control (not recorded which). This chain joins TRBV2 and TRBJ2-5; TRBD1 matches at 7 bases. The sequencing sample was made of whole blood. CDR3 protein: CASSLGTAGETQYF. The CDR3, as DNA: TGTGCCAGCAGTCTGGGGACAGCTGGGGAGACCCAGTACTTC.